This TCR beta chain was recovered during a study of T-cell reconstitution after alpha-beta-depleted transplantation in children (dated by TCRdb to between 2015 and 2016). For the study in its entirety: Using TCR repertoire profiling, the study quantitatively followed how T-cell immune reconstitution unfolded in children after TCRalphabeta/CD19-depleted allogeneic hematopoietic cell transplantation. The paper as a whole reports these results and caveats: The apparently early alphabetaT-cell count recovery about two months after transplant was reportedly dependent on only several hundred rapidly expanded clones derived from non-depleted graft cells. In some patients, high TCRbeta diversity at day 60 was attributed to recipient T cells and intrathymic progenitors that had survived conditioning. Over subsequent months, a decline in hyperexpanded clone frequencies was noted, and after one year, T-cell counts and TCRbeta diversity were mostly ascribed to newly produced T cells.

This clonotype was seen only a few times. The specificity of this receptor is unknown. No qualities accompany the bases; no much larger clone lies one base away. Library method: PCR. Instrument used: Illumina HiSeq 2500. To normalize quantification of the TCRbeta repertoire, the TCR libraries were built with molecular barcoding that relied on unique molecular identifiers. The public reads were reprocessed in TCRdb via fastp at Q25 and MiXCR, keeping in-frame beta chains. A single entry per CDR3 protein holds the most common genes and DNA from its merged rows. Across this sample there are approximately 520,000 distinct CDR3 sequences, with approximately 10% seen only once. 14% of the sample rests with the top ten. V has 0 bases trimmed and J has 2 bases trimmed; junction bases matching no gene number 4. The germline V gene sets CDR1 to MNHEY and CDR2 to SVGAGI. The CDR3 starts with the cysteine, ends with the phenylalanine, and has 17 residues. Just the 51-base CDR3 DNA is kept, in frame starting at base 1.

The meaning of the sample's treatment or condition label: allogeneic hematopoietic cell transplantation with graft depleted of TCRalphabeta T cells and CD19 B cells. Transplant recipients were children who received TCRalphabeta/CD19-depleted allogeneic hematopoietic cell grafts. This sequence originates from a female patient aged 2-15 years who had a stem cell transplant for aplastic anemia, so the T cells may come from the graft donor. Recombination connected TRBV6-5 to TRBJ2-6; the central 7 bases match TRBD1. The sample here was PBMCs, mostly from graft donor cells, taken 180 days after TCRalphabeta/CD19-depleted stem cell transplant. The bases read TGTGCCAGCAGTTACTCTCTGACAGGGCCTGGGGCCAACGTCCTGACTTTC. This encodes CASSYSLTGPGANVLTF.